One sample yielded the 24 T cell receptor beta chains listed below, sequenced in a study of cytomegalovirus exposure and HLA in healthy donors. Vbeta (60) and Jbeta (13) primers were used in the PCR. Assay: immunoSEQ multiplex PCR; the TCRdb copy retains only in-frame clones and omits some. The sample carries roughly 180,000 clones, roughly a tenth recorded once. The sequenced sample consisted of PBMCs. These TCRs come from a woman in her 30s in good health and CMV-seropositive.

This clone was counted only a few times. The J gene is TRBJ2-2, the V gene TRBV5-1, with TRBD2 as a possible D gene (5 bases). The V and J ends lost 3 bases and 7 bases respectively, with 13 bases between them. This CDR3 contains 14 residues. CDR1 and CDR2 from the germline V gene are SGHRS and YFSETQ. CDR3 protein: CASSSLEGGGELFF. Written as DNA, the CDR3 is TGCGCCAGCAGCTCACTAGAGGGCGGCGGGGAGCTGTTTTTT.

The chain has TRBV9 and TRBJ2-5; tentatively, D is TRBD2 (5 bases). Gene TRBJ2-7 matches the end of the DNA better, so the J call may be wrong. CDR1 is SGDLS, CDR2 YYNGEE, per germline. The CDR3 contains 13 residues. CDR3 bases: TGTGCCAGCAGTACCCCGGATGGGAGCGAGCAGTACTTC. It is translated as CASSTPDGSEQYF.

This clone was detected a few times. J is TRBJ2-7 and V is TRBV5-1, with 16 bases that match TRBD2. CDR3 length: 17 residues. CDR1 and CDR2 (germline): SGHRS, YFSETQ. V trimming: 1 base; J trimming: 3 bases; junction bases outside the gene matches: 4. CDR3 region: CASSLSGLAGGDYEQYF. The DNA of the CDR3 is TGCGCCAGCAGCTTGTCGGGACTAGCGGGGGGGGACTACGAGCAGTACTTC.

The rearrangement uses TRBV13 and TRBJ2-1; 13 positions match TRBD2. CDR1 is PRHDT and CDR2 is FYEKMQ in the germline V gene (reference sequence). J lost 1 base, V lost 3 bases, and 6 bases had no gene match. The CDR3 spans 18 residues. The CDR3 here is CASSLGLAGLRSYNEQFF. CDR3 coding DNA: TGTGCCAGCAGCTTGGGACTAGCGGGACTAAGATCCTACAATGAGCAGTTCTTC.

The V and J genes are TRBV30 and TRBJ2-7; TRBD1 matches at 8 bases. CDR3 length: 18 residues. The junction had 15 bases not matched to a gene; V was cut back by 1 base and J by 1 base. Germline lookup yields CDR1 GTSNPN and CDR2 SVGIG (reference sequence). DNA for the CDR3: TGTGCCTGGAGTGGCAGGGGGCTGAAGCGGGCGTTATCCTACGAGCAGTACTTC. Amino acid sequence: CAWSGRGLKRALSYEQYF.

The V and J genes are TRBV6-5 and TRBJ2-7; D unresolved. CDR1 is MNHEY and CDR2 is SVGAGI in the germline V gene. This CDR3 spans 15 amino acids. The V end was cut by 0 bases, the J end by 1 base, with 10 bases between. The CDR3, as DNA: TGTGCCAGCAGTTACTCGTCGCGCGGATCCTACGAGCAGTACTTC. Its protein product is CASSYSSRGSYEQYF.

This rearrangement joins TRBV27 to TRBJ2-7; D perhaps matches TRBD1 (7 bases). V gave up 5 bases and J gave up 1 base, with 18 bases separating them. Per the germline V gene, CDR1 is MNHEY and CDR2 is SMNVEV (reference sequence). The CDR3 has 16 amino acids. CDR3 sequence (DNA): TGTGCCAGCAGTCCGTTGAGGGGGCGGGAATCCTACGAGCAGTACTTC. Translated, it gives CASSPLRGRESYEQYF.

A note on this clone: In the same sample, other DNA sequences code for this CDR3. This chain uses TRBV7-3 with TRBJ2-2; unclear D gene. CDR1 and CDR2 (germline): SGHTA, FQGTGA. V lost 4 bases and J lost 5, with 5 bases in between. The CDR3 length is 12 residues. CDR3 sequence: CASSSGTGELFF. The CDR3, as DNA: TGTGCCAGCAGCTCCGGGACCGGGGAGCTGTTTTTT. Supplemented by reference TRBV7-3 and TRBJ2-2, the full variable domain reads GAGVSQTPSNKVTEKGKYVELRCDPISGHTALYWYRQSLGQGPEFLIYFQGTGAADDSGLPNDRFFAVRPEGSVSTLKIQRTERGDSAVYLCASSSGTGELFFGEGSRLTVL.

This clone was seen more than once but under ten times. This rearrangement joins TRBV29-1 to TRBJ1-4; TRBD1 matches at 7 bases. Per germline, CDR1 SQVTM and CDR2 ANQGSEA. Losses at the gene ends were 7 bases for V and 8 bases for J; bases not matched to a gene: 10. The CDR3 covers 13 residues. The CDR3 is CSAVTGYTEKLFF. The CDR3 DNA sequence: TGCAGCGCGGTGACAGGGTATACCGAAAAACTGTTTTTT.

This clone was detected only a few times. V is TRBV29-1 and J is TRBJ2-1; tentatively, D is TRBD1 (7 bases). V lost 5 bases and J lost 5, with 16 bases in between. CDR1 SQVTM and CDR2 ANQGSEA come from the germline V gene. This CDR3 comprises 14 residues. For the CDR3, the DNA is TGCAGCGTTACGGAGGGACAGTCCAACAATGAGCAGTTCTTC. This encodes CSVTEGQSNNEQFF.

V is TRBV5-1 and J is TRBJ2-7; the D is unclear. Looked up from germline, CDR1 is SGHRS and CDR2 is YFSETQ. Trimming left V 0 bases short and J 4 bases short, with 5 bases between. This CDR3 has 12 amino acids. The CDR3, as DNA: TGCGCCAGCAGCTTGGGCGGTTACGAGCAGTACTTC. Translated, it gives CASSLGGYEQYF.

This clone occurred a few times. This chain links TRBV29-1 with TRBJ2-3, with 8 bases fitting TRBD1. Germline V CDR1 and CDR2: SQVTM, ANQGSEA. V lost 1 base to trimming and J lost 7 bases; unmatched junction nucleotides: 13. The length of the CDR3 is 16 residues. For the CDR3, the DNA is TGCAGCGTTGAAGGGGGCCCGGGACAGGCGGGAAATACGCAGTATTTT. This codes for CSVEGGPGQAGNTQYF.

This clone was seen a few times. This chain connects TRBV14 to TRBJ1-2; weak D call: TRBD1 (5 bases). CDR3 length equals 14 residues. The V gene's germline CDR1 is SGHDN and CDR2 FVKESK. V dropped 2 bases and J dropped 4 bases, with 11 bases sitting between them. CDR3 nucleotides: TGTGCCAGCAGCCAATTCCAGGGCGCCTATGGCTACACCTTC. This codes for CASSQFQGAYGYTF.

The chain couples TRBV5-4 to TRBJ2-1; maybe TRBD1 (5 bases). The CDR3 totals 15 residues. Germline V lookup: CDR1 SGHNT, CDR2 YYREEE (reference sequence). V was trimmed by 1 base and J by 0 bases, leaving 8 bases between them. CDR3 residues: CASSLNRYSYNEQFF. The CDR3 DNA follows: TGTGCCAGCAGCTTGAACAGGTACTCCTACAATGAGCAGTTCTTC.

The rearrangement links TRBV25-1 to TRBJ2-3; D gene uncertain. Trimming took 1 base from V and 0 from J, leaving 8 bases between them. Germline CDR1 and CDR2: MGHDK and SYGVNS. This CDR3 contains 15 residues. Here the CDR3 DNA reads TGTGCCAGCAGTGAATTTAGAGGAAGCACAGATACGCAGTATTTT. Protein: CASSEFRGSTDTQYF. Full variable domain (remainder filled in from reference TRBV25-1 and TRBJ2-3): EADIYQTPRYLVIGTGKKITLECSQTMGHDKMYWYQQDPGMELHLIHYSYGVNSTEKGDLSSESTVSRIRTEHFPLTLESARPSHTSQYLCASSEFRGSTDTQYFGPGTRLTVL.

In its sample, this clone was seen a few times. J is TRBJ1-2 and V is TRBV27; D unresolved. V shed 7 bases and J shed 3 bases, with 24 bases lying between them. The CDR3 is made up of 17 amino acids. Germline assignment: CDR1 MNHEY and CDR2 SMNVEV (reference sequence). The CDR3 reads CASMTFPPRIEDYGYTF. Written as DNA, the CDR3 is TGTGCCAGCATGACATTCCCTCCTCGAATAGAAGACTATGGCTACACCTTC.

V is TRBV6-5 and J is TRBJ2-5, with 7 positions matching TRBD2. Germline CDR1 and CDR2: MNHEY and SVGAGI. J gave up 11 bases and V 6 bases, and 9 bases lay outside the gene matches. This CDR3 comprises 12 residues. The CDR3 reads CASRAGVGEQYF. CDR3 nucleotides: TGTGCCAGCAGGGCGGGAGTAGGTGAGCAGTACTTC.

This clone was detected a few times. CDR3 coding DNA: TGTGCCAGCAAGGCGGGACGGCACCAAGAGACCCAGTACTTC. Translating gives CASKAGRHQETQYF. The genes are TRBV2 and TRBJ2-5; weak D call: TRBD2 (6 bases). Germline V CDR1 and CDR2: SNHLY, FYNNEI. The CDR3 consists of 14 residues. With 7 bases removed from V and 0 bases from J, the gap between germline ends came to 12 bases.

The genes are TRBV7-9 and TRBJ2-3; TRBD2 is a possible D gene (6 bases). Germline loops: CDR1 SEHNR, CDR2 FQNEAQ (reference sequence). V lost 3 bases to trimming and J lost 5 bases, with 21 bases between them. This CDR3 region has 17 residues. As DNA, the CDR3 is TGTGCCAGCAGCTTGGGCCGGGTTAGCGGTGCGGAAGATACGCAGTATTTT. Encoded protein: CASSLGRVSGAEDTQYF.

The DNA of the CDR3 is TGTGCCAGCAGGCGATATGGCGCCGGGGGGTGGCTGTTTTTT. Protein: CASRRYGAGGWLFF. This chain connects TRBV6-1 to TRBJ2-2; TRBD2 agrees at 7 bases. The ends lost 6 bases at V and 13 bases at J; junction bases unmatched: 14. Germline lookup yields CDR1 MNHNS and CDR2 SASEGT. The CDR3 extends over 14 amino acids.

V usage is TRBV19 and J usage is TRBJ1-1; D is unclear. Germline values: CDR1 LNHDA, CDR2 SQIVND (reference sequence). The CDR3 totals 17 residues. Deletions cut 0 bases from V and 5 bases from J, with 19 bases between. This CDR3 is CASSIDYRGGIGTEAFF. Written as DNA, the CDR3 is TGTGCCAGTAGTATAGATTATCGTGGAGGGATAGGGACTGAAGCTTTCTTT. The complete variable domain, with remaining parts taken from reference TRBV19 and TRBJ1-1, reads DGGITQSPKYLFRKEGQNVTLSCEQNLNHDAMYWYRQDPGQGLRLIYYSQIVNDFQKGDIAEGYSVSREKKESFPLTVTSAQKNPTAFYLCASSIDYRGGIGTEAFFGQGTRLTVV.

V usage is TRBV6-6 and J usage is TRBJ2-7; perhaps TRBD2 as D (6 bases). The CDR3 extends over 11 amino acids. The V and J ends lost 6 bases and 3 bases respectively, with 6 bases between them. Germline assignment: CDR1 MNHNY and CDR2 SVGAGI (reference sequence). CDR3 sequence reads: CASSGGYEQYF. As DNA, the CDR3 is TGTGCCAGCAGCGGGGGCTACGAGCAGTACTTC.

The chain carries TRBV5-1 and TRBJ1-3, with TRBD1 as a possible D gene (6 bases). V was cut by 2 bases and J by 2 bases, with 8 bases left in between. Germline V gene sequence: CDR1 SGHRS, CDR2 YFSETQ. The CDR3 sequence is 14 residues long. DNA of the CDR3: TGCGCCAGCAGCTTCGGACAGCCTGGAAACACCATATATTTT. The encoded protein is CASSFGQPGNTIYF.

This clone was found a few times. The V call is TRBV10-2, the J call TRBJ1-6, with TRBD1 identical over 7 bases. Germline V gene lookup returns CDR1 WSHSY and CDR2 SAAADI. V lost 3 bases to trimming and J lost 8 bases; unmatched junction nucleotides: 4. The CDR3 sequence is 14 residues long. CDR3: CASSEQGKDSPLHF. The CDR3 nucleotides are TGCGCCAGCAGTGAACAGGGGAAGGATTCACCCCTCCACTTT.